Given below is one T cell receptor beta chain in context. The data were produced by immunoSEQ multiplex PCR, yet TCRdb's version contains in-frame clones alone and is incomplete. Among 500,000 or so clones, roughly 89% were seen once, and the ten largest hold 10% to 15%. This entry belongs to a study of Ad26.COV2.S vaccination and SARS-CoV-2 variants. Whole-study context: Donor was one of the participants in the Ad26.COV2.S arm of the COV1001 trial. By the intramuscular route, Ad26.COV2.S was given once, or twice 56 days apart.

Specified treatment: around 19 received Ad26.COV2.S at low or high dose, single or two shots; about 5 received placebo; per-sample allocation not given. Material that was analyzed had been drawn on day 63 after the first vaccine or placebo injection. Whoever gave the sample was an adult aged 18-55 years in Boston. Expression of Wuhan-strain SARS-CoV-2 spike came from the Ad26 vector that formed the vaccine. The CDR3 contains 13 residues. Per germline, CDR1 SNHLY and CDR2 FYNNEI. Trimming took 3 bases from V and 7 from J, leaving 12 bases between them. The sequencing here drew on peripheral blood, taken in a trial of Ad26.COV2.S vaccine versus placebo. This sequence originates from a person aged 18-65 years who received the Ad26.COV2.S COVID-19 vaccine or a placebo. The rearrangement uses TRBV2 and TRBJ1-1; TRBD1 is a possible D gene (5 bases). DNA of the CDR3: TGTGCCAGCAGTGAGACCGGGACCATTGAAGCTTTCTTT. Translated, it gives CASSETGTIEAFF.